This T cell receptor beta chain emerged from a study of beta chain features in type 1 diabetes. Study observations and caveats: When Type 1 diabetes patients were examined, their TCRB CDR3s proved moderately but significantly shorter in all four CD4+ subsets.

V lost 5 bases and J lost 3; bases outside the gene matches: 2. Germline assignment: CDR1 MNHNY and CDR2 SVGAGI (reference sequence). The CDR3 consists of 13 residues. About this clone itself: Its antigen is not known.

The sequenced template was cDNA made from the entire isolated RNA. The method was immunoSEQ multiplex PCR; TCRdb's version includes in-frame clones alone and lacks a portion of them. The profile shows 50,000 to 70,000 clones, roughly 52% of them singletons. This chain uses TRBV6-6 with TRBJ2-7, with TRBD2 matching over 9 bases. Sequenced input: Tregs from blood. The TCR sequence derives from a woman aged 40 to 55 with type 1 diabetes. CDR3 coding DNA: TGTGCCAGCAGTGCGGGGGGGATCTACGAGCAGTACTTC. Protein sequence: CASSAGGIYEQYF.